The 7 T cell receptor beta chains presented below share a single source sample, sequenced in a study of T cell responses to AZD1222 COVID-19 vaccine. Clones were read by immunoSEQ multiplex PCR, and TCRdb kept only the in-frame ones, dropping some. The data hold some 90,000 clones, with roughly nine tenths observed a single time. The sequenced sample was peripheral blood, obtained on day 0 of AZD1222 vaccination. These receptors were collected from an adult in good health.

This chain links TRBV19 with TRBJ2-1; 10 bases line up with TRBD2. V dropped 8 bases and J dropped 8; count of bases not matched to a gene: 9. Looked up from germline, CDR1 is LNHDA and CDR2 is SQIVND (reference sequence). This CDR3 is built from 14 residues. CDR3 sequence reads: CASSEREGQHEQFF. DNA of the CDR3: TGTGCCAGTTCGGAGCGGGAGGGGCAGCATGAGCAGTTCTTC.

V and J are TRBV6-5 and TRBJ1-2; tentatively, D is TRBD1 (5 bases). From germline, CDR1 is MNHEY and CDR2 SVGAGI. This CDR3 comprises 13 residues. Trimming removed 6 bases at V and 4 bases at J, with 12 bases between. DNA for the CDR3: TGTGCCAGCAGCCGGACAATAGTCTATGGCTACACCTTC. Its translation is CASSRTIVYGYTF.

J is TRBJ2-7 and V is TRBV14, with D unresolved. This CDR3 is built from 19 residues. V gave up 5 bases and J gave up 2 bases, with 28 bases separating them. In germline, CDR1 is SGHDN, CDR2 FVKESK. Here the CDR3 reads CASSKIQPITRVNPYEQYF. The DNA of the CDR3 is TGTGCCAGCAGCAAGATACAGCCTATCACCCGGGTGAACCCCTACGAGCAGTACTTC.

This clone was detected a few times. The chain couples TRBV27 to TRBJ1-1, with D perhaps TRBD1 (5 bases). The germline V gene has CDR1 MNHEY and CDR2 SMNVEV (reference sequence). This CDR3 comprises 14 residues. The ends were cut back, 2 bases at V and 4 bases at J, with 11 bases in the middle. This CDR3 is CASSLQGWGTEAFF. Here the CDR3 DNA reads TGTGCCAGCAGTTTACAGGGCTGGGGCACTGAAGCTTTCTTT.

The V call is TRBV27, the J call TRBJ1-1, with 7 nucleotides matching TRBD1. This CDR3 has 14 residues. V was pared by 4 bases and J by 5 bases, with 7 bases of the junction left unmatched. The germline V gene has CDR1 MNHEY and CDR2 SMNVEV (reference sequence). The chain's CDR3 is CASSSPTGDTEAFF. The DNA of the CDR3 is TGTGCCAGCAGTTCGCCCACAGGGGATACTGAAGCTTTCTTT.

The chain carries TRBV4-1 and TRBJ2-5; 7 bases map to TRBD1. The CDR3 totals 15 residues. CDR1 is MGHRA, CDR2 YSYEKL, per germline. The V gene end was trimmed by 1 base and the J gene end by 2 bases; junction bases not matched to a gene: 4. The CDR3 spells CASSQAPTGQETQYF. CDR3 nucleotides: TGCGCCAGCAGCCAAGCCCCGACAGGGCAAGAGACCCAGTACTTC.

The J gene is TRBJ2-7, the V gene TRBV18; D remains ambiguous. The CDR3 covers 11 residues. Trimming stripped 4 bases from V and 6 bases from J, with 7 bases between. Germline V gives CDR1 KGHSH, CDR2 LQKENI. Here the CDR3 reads CASSREVEQYF. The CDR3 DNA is TGTGCCAGCTCACGCGAGGTCGAGCAGTACTTC. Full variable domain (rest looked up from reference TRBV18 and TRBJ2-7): NAGVMQNPRHLVRRRGQEARLRCSPMKGHSHVYWYRQLPEEGLKFMVYLQKENIIDESGMPKERFSAEFPKEGPSILRIQQVVRGDSAAYFCASSREVEQYFGPGTRLTVT.